This paragraph covers one T cell receptor (beta chain) sequence. J gave up 0 bases and V 10 bases, and 7 bases lay outside the gene matches. The CDR3 contains 15 residues. Germline V gene lookup returns CDR1 MNHEY and CDR2 SVGAGI. Study processing details: Reference gene primer amplification yielded estimated nucleated cell counts. TCRdb's table, derived via immunoSEQ multiplex PCR, lists solely in-frame clones and lacks some. V and J calls and clone size are given by that table; D and trimming were obtained from the DNA. The sample holds some 380,000 clones; approximately 77% are singletons and the top ten take more than 0.85%. This sample was taken from a study of blood T cell repertoires in COVID-19. Study background: Specimens from acute and convalescent COVID-19 originated in the United States, Italy and Spain. In each case, the material was cDNA or gDNA derived from T cells, B-cell-depleted T cells, or PBMCs.

The source is a human donor with acute or convalescent COVID-19. The donor label of this sample is uncertain. The sample was peripheral blood. The chain employs TRBV6-5 and TRBJ1-2, with 11 positions matching TRBD1. This CDR3 is CAITDRGLSNYGYTF. The CDR3 DNA reads TGTGCCATCACGGACAGGGGGCTTTCTAACTATGGCTACACCTTC.